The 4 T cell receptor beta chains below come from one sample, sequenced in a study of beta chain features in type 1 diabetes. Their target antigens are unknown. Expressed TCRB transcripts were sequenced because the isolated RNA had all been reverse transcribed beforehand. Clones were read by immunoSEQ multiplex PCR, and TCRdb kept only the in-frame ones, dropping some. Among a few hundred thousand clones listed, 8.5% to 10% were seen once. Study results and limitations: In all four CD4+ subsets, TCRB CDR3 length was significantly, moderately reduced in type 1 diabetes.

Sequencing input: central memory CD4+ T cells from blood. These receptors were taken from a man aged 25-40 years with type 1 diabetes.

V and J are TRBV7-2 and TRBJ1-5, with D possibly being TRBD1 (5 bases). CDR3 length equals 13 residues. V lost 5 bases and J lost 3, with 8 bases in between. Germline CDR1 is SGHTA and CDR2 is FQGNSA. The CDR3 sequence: CASSQGSNQPQHF. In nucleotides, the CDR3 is TGTGCCAGCAGCCAGGGATCCAATCAGCCCCAGCATTTT. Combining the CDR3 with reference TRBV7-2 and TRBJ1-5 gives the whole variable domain GAGVSQSPSNKVTEKGKDVELRCDPISGHTALYWYRQSLGQGLEFLIYFQGNSAPDKSGLPSDRFSAERTGGSVSTLTIQRTQQEDSAVYLCASSQGSNQPQHFGDGTRLSIL.

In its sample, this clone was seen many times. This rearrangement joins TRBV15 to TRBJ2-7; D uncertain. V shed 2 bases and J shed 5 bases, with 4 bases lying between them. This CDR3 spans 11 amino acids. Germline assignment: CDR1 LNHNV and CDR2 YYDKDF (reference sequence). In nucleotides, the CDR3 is TGTGCCACCAGCAGACAGGACGAGCAGTACTTC. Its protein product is CATSRQDEQYF.

CDR3: CASSTYYEQYF. The CDR3 DNA follows: TGTGCCAGCAGCACTTACTACGAGCAGTACTTC. V usage is TRBV7-9 and J usage is TRBJ2-7; D not resolved. This CDR3 spans 11 amino acids. CDR1 is SEHNR, CDR2 FQNEAQ, per germline (reference sequence). Trimming stripped 5 bases from V and 3 bases from J, with 5 bases between.

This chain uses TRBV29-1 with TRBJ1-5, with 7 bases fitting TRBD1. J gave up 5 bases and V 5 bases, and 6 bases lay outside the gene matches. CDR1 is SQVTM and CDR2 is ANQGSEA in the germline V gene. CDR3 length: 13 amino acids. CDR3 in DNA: TGCAGCGTTCTAGGACAGGCCGATCAGCCCCAGCATTTT. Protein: CSVLGQADQPQHF. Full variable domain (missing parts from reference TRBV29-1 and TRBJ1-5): SAVISQKPSRDICQRGTSLTIQCQVDSQVTMMFWYRQQPGQSLTLIATANQGSEATYESGFVIDKFPISRPNLTFSTLTVSNMSPEDSSIYLCSVLGQADQPQHFGDGTRLSIL.